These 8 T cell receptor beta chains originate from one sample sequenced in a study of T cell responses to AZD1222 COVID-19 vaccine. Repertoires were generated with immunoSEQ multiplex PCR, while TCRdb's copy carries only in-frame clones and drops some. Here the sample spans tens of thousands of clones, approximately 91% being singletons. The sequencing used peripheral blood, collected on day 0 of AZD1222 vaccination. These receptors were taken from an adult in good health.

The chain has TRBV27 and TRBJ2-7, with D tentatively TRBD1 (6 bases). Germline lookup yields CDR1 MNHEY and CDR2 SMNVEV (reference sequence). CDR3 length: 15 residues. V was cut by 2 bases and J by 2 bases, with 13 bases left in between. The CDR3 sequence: CASSLAQQGPYEQYF. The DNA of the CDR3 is TGTGCCAGCAGTTTAGCCCAACAGGGACCCTACGAGCAGTACTTC.

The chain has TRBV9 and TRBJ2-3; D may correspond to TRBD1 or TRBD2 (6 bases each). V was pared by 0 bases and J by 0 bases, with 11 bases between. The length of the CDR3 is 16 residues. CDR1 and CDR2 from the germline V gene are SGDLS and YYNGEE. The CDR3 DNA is TGTGCCAGCAGCGTAGTAGGGGGGTTCAGCACAGATACGCAGTATTTT. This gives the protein CASSVVGGFSTDTQYF.

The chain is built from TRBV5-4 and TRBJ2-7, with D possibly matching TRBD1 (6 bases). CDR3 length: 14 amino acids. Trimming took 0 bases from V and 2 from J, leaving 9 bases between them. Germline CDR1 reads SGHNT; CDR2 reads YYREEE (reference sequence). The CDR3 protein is CASSLEGEPYEQYF. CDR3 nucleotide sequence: TGTGCCAGCAGCTTGGAGGGGGAGCCCTACGAGCAGTACTTC.

DNA of the CDR3: TGTGCCAGCAGCTGGGGCGGGACGAACACCGGGGAGCTGTTTTTT. It encodes CASSWGGTNTGELFF. This chain connects TRBV7-2 to TRBJ2-2; tentatively, D is TRBD2 (6 bases). Trimming cost V 4 bases and J 0 bases, with 9 bases left between them. CDR1 and CDR2 (germline): SGHTA, FQGNSA. CDR3 size: 15 residues.

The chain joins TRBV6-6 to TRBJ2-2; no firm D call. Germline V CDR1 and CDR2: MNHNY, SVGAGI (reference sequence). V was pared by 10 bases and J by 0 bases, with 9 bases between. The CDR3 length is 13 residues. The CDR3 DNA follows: TGTGCCACCGTGGGAACGAACACCGGGGAGCTGTTTTTT. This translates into CATVGTNTGELFF.

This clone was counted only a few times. The CDR3 bases are TGTGCCAGCACGAGGGACTCCACAGATACGCAGTATTTT. Protein sequence: CASTRDSTDTQYF. The gene calls are TRBV2 and TRBJ2-3, with a weak D call TRBD2 (6 bases). The CDR3 is made up of 13 amino acids. The V gene lost 7 bases and the J gene lost 2 bases, with 10 bases spanning the gap. Germline V gene data show CDR1 as SNHLY and CDR2 as FYNNEI.

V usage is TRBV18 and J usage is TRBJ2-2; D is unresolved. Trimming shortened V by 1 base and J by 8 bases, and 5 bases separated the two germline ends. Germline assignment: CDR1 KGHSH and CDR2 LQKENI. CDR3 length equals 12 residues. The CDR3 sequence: CASSPQLGELFF. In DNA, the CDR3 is TGTGCCAGCTCACCACAACTAGGGGAGCTGTTTTTT.

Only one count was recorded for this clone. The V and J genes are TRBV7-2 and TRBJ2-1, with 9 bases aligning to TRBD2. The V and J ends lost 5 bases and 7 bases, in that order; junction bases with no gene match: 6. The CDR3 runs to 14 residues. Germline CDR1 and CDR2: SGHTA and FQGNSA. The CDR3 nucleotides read TGTGCCAGCAGCCTGACTAGCGGTATAAATGAGCAGTTCTTC. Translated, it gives CASSLTSGINEQFF.